The TCR beta chain described here comes from a study of beta chain features in type 1 diabetes (dated by TCRdb to between 2017 and 2018). Notes on the research overall: Mean age, gender distribution, total cell number and subset yield were not different between patients and healthy donors. A total of 107,917,701 sorted cells were examined across all samples, and a strong correlation was observed between cell number per subset and RNA yield. In the study, TCRB repertoires of sorted circulating CD4+ T cell subsets from recently diagnosed type 1 diabetes patients were compared with those of matched healthy donors. Whereas all 30 or so donors provided naive and central memory subsets, regulatory and stem cell-like memory subsets were isolated from just 8 patients and about 8 healthy donors. General study outcomes and caveats: Shorter templates might have been favored by PCR, but patient and control samples were amplified and corrected together, so both groups would have been affected equally by any skew. In all four CD4+ subsets, TCRB CDR3 length was moderately but significantly shorter in type 1 diabetes patients. Naive, central memory and regulatory TCRB repertoires appeared to be more alike among patients than among healthy donors. Patients with type 1 diabetes made fewer insertions and deleted more nucleotides at VDJ recombination sites, implying thymic rearrangement abnormalities. Because cDNA was sequenced instead of genomic DNA, activated cells with high expression could be over-represented, although the groups did not differ in activation or CD3 levels. HLA sub-analyses involved small numbers of individuals, so any influence of HLA type on TCRB rearrangement remained unresolved.

This clone was seen only a few times. Its antigen is still unknown. Base qualities are not at hand, and no much larger clone is one base apart. The High Capacity cDNA Reverse Transcription Kit was used to reverse transcribe all of the isolated RNA, meaning that expressed TCRB transcripts were what got sequenced. Deep immunoSEQ sequencing was performed on naive, central memory and regulatory T cell samples, with an average of around 3.5 million total reads per sample. Sorted cells were lysed in RLT buffer and RNA was extracted with DNase-treated RNeasy Micro or Mini kits, depending on cell number. Each cell subset was processed on its own to prevent cross-contamination, while patient and healthy donor samples were processed together. The immunoSEQ multiplex PCR was used to amplify TCRB sequences from cDNA, yielding 87-bp fragments that span the CDR3 region. Amplicons were sequenced on the Illumina HiSeq platform. As for how the authors treated the data: PCR bias was computationally corrected using synthetic template baselines, reads within Hamming distance 2 were collapsed, and singletons that could not be merged were discarded. By aligning reads against IMGT, V, D and J genes, CDR3 length, and insertions or deletions at six rearrangement sites were assigned. Within each subset, clonotype counts were normalized to sorted cell number, and only after that were true diversity and Gini coefficients computed with the tcR R package. The overlap coefficient, calculated on TCRB nucleotide sequences, was used to measure repertoire sharing. Out-of-frame TCRB sequences from naive cells were analyzed as a proxy for the pre-selection repertoire. The immuneACCESS repertoire file appears here via TCRdb, limited to in-frame rearrangements. These files lack a portion of the clones; in checked studies, under half of the deficit traces to unresolved V genes, and the cause of the others is not known. That table supplies the V and J calls and clone size; D and trimming were determined from the DNA. The sample has hundreds of thousands of clones on record, roughly 30% of them singletons. Together, the top ten hold around 0.065% of the sample.

From each donor, a single peripheral blood sample of about 116 mL on average was drawn into heparinised tubes. A BD FACSAria II and a panel including CD45RO, CCR7, CD25, CD127, CD95 and CD27 were used to sort naive, central memory, regulatory and stem cell-like memory CD4+ T cells. A purity above 95% was achieved for all sorted populations. PBMCs were isolated immediately by Lymphoprep density gradient centrifugation and stained directly without culture. To minimize batch effects, samples were stained and sorted in pairs, one healthy donor with one patient per experiment. The germline V gene yields SQVTM for CDR1 and ANQGSEA for CDR2. V and J lose 5 bases and 4 bases, and a span of 11 bases separates them. Its CDR3 holds 12 amino acids, cysteine through phenylalanine. Only the CDR3 DNA is retained, 36 bases long and in frame from the first base.

The V gene is TRBV29-1 and the J gene is TRBJ1-2, with the D gene too uncertain to name. Sequences were obtained from naive CD4+ T cells from blood. The cell subset or site label for this specimen denotes: true naive CD4+ T cells. This clonotype was sampled from a man younger than 35 in good health. CDR3 reads: CSVSPEIYGYTF. The nucleotides read TGCAGCGTTTCCCCAGAAATCTATGGCTACACCTTC.